The clone carrying this T cell receptor (beta chain) was observed once. Data came from immunoSEQ multiplex PCR; TCRdb stores just in-frame clones and leaves some out. The table includes some 27,000 clones, roughly three quarters detected once. The data originate from a study of radiotherapy plus CTLA-4 blockade in lung cancer. Study overall: Objective response was observed in roughly 20% of patients, and disease control in roughly 30%.

The V gene's germline CDR1 is MNHNS and CDR2 SASEGT. This CDR3 region has 15 residues. Trimming took 2 bases from V and 5 from J; bases not matched to a gene: 5. V is TRBV6-1 and J is TRBJ2-2; 7 nucleotides line up with TRBD2. The specimen was peripheral blood, collected from a patient treated with radiotherapy plus ipilimumab. The clonotype comes from a human donor with non-small cell lung cancer that progressed on radiotherapy plus ipilimumab. This CDR3 is CASSERRGSTGELFF. CDR3 bases: TGTGCCAGCAGTGAACGGCGGGGGAGTACCGGGGAGCTGTTTTTT.